This record covers a single T cell receptor beta chain. This CDR3 is also generated by other DNA sequences in the sample. The germline gives CDR1 SEHNR, CDR2 FQNEAQ (reference sequence). The CDR3 totals 16 residues. Deletions cut 5 bases from V and 4 bases from J, with 18 bases between. The data were taken from a study of shared clonotypes between healthy human individuals. Assay runs were performed at deep level. Sequenced by immunoSEQ multiplex PCR; TCRdb stores in-frame clones only, minus some. The sample lists some 510,000 clones; roughly 78% were seen once. This sequence was found in a woman aged 40-49 years in good health. Some clones in this sample may be carry-over from other donors' samples. This rearrangement joins TRBV7-9 to TRBJ2-4; D unclear. The sequenced sample was PBMCs. CDR3 residues: CASSRFETAVKNIQYF. The CDR3 bases are TGTGCCAGCAGCCGGTTTGAGACGGCTGTTAAAAACATTCAGTACTTC.